This T cell receptor (beta chain) was captured in a study of OX40 agonist ivuxolimab in advanced cancers. The study in broad terms: Ivuxolimab, which targeted the costimulatory receptor OX40 (CD134), was an agonistic, fully human IgG2 monoclonal antibody. Intravenous ivuxolimab was administered to patients every 2 weeks at six dose levels: 0.01, 0.1, 0.3, 1.5, 3 and 10 mg/kg. Among the approximately 50 dose-escalation patients, about 19 had hepatocellular carcinoma, around 15 melanoma, 9 renal cell carcinoma and 9 head and neck cancer. A male proportion of roughly 80% and a mean age of roughly 55 years, ranging from 23 to 79, were recorded for the dose-escalation cohort. Patients were allowed to have had prior anti-PD-1, anti-PD-L1 or anti-CTLA-4 therapy, and approximately 37% of the dose-escalation patients had been treated with checkpoint inhibitors. Three dose-escalation patients achieved partial responses, one with hepatocellular carcinoma and two with cutaneous melanoma. Peripheral TCRbeta sequencing was intended to test whether TCR sequence diversity was altered and clonal T-cell expansion was caused by ivuxolimab. The paper describes the monotherapy dose-escalation part (N ≈ 51 patients) of the phase I trial of ivuxolimab.

Patients with autoimmune disease history or receiving systemic immunosuppression were excluded from the trial. Peripheral blood for TCR sequencing was drawn from every dose cohort at baseline, at cycle 4 day 1 and at cycle 7 day 1. The samples were drawn from a first-in-human, open-label, multicenter phase I dose-escalation trial of ivuxolimab. Adults with locally advanced or metastatic melanoma, renal cell carcinoma, hepatocellular carcinoma or head and neck squamous cell carcinoma were enrolled in the trial. Before TCR sequencing, CD4+ T cells and CD8+ T cells were sorted from peripheral blood as separate populations. From a lookup of the germline V gene, CDR1 and CDR2 are SGDLS and YYNGEE. Trimming at the junction amounts to 2 bases on V and 0 bases on J, and the germline ends lie 10 bases apart. Reading from cysteine to phenylalanine, the CDR3 counts 15 amino acids. CDR3 DNA only is kept here, 45 bases in frame from base 1.

Of note for this clone: Its antigen is currently not known. No base-level quality is on record; no much larger clone is a single base apart.

Genomic DNA was extracted from sorted cells for sequencing of the TCRbeta CDR3 region. The immunoSEQ Assay was used for sequencing of TCRbeta CDR3 regions. This is the immuneACCESS table as TCRdb keeps it, with only in-frame sequences that have V and J called. A part of the clones is gone; compared with another copy, unresolved V genes explain less than half, and the rest is unexplained. The sample table lists 58,000 or so clones, about 80% of them with a count of one. The ten largest clones represent 4% to 5.5% of the sample. General study outcomes and caveats: In the 0.1-3.0 mg/kg groups, partial responders had among the lowest normalized peripheral clonal expansion, particularly in CD8+ T cells. At doses of 0.1 to 3.0 mg/kg, clonal expansion of both CD4+ and CD8+ blood T cells was observed from baseline to week 6. Low levels of normalized T-cell clonal expansion were also seen in some nonresponding patients. Which antigens the clonally expanded peripheral T cells were specific for was not determined. After ivuxolimab, CD8+ T cells had more expanded clones than CD4+ T cells on average.

The source was CD4+ or CD8+ T cells sorted from blood, collected in a trial of the OX40 agonist ivuxolimab. The sequence came from an adult with an advanced solid tumor such as melanoma, head and neck, liver or kidney cancer. The sequence joins TRBV9 to TRBJ2-3; TRBD1 is possibly the D segment (6 matching bases). The CDR3 loop reads CASSVQGSSTDTQYF. The nucleotide sequence is given as TGTGCCAGCAGCGTCCAGGGGTCTAGCACAGATACGCAGTATTTT.